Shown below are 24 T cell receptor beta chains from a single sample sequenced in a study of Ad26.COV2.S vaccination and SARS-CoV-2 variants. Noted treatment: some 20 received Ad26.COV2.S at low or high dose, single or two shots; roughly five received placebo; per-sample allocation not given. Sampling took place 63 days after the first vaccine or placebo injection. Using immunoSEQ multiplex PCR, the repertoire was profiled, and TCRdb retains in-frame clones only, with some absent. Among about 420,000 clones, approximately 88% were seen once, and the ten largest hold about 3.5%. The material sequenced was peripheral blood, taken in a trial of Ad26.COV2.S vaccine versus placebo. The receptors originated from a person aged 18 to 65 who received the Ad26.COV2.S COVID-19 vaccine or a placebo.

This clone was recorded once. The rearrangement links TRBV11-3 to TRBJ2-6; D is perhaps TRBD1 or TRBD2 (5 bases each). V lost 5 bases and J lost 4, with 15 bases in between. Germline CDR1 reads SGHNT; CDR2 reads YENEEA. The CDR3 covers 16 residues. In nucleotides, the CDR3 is TGTGCCAGCAGCCCGAGCTGGGGGTCCGGGGCCAACGTCCTGACTTTC. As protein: CASSPSWGSGANVLTF.

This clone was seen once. The CDR3 region is CASSPWGARSYGYTF. In nucleotides, the CDR3 is TGTGCCAGCAGCCCCTGGGGGGCCCGGAGTTATGGCTACACCTTC. This chain links TRBV13 with TRBJ1-2; the D gene is possibly TRBD1 (6 bases). CDR1 PRHDT and CDR2 FYEKMQ come from the germline V gene (reference sequence). V lost 5 bases and J lost 5, with 18 bases in between. CDR3 size: 15 residues.

The CDR3 loop is CASSPPLAAGRLKNIQYF. The CDR3, as DNA: TGTGCCAGCTCACCACCTTTAGCCGCGGGCAGGTTAAAAAACATTCAGTACTTC. V and J are TRBV18 and TRBJ2-4; weak D call: TRBD2 (5 bases). Trimming left V 0 bases short and J 4 bases short, with 19 bases between. The CDR3 has 18 amino acids. Germline CDR1 KGHSH, CDR2 LQKENI.

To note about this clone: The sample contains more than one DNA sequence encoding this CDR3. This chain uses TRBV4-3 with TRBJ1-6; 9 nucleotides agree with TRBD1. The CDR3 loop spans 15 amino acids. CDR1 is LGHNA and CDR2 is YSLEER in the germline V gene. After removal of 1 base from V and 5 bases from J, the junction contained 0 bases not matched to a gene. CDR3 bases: TGCGCCAGCAGCCAAGGGGACAGGGATAATTCACCCCTCCACTTT. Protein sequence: CASSQGDRDNSPLHF.

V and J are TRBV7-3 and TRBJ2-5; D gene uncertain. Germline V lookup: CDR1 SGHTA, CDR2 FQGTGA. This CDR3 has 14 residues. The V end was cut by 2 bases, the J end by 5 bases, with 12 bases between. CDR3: CASSLGFGRETQYF. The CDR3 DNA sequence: TGTGCCAGCAGCTTAGGGTTCGGTCGGGAGACCCAGTACTTC.

Here the CDR3 reads CASSQGVETLFGYTF. CDR3 DNA: TGTGCCAGCAGCCAAGGGGTGGAGACTCTATTTGGCTACACCTTC. The chain uses TRBV3-1 (or the pseudogene TRBV3-2) and TRBJ1-2; D not certain. The V gene lost 1 base and the J gene lost 7 bases, with 16 bases spanning the gap. Germline V gene sequence: CDR1 LGHDT, CDR2 YNNKEL (reference sequence). The CDR3 consists of 15 residues.

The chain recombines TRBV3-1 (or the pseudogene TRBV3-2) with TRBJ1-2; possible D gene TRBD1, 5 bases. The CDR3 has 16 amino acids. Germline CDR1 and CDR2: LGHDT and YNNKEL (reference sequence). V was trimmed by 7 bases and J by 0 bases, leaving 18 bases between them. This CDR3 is CASTLSDRLANYGYTF. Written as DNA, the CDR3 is TGTGCCAGCACTCTCTCTGACAGACTAGCTAACTATGGCTACACCTTC.

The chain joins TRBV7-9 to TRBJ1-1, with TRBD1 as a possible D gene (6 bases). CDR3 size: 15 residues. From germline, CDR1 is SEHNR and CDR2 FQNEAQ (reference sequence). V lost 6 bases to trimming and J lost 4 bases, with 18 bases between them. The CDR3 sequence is CASSRGQVDGTEAFF. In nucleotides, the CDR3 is TGTGCCAGCAGTCGGGGGCAGGTCGACGGCACTGAAGCTTTCTTT.

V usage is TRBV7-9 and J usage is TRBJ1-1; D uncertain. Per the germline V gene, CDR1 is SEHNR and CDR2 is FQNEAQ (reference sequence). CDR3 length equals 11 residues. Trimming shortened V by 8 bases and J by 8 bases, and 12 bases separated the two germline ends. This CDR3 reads CASAQAPEAFF. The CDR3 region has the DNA TGTGCCAGCGCGCAGGCCCCAGAAGCTTTCTTT.

CDR3 protein: CASSQDYTDTQYF. The CDR3 DNA follows: TGTGCCAGCAGCCAAGACTACACAGATACGCAGTATTTT. The V and J genes are TRBV3-1 (or the pseudogene TRBV3-2) and TRBJ2-3; D unresolved. CDR1 and CDR2 from the germline V gene are LGHDT and YNNKEL (reference sequence). This CDR3 is built from 13 residues. Trimming stripped 0 bases from V and 2 bases from J, with 3 bases between.

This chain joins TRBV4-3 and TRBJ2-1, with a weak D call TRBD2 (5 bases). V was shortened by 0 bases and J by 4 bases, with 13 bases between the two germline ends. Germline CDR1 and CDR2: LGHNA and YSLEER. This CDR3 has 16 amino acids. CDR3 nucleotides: TGCGCCAGCAGCCAAGATGGGGAGCGGATATACAATGAGCAGTTCTTC. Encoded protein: CASSQDGERIYNEQFF.

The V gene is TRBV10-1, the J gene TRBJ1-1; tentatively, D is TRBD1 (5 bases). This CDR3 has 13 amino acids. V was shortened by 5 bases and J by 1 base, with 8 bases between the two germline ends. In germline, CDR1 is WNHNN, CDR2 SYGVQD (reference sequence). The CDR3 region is CASSIQGNTEAFF. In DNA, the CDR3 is TGCGCCAGCAGTATCCAGGGGAACACTGAAGCTTTCTTT.

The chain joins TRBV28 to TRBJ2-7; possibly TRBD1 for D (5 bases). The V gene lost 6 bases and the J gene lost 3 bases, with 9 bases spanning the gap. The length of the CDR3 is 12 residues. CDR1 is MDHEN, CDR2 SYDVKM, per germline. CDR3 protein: CASSTGNYEQYF. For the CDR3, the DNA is TGTGCCAGCAGCACAGGTAACTACGAGCAGTACTTC.

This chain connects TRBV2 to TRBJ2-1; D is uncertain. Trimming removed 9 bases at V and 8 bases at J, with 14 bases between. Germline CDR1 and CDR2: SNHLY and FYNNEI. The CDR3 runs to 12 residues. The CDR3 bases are TGTGCCAGTGCCTCCGGGCCCTATGAGCAGTTCTTC. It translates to CASASGPYEQFF.

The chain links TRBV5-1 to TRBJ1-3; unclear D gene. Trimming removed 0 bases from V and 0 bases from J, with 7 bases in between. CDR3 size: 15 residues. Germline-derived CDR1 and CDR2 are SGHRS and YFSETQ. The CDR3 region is CASSLGRASGNTIYF. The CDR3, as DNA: TGCGCCAGCAGCTTGGGACGGGCCTCTGGAAACACCATATATTTT. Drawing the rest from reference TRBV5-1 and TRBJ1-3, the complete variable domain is KAGVTQTPRYLIKTRGQQVTLSCSPISGHRSVSWYQQTPGQGLQFLFEYFSETQRNKGNFPGRFSGRQFSNSRSEMNVSTLELGDSALYLCASSLGRASGNTIYFGEGSWLTVV.

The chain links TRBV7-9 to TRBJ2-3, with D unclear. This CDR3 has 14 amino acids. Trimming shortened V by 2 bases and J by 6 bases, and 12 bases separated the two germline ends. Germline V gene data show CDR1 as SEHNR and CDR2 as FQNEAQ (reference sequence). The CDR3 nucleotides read TGTGCCAGCAGCTTAACATCCCCCGGGGATACGCAGTATTTT. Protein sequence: CASSLTSPGDTQYF.

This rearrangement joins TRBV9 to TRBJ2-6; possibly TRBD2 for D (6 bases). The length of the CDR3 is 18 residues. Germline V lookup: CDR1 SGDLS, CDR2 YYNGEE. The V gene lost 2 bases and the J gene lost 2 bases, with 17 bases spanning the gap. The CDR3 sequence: CASSVKLALDPGANVLTF. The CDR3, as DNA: TGTGCCAGCAGCGTGAAACTAGCTTTGGATCCTGGGGCCAACGTCCTGACTTTC.

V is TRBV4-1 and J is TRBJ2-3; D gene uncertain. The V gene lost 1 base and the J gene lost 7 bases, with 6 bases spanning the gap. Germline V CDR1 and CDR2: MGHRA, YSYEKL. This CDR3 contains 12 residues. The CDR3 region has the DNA TGCGCCAGCAGCCAAGTTTTGAATACGCAGTATTTT. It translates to CASSQVLNTQYF.

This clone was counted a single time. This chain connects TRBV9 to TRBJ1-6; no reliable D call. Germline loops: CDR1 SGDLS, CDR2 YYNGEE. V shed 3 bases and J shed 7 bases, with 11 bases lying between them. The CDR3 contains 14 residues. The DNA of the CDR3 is TGTGCCAGCAGCGACCGGGAAGCAAATTCACCCCTCCACTTT. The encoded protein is CASSDREANSPLHF.

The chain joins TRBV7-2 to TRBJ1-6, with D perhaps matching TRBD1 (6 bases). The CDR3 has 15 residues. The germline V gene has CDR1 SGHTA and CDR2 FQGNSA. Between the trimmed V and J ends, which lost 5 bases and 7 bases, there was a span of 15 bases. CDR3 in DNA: TGTGCCAGCAGCAGCCTCGTAGGGGGAAATTCACCCCTCCACTTT. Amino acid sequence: CASSSLVGGNSPLHF.

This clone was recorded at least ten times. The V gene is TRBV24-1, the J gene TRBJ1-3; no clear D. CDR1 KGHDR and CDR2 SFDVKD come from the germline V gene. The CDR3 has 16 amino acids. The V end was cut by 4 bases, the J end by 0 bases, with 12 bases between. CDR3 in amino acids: CATSDGHGTSGNTIYF. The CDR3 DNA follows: TGTGCCACCAGTGACGGCCACGGAACCTCTGGAAACACCATATATTTT.

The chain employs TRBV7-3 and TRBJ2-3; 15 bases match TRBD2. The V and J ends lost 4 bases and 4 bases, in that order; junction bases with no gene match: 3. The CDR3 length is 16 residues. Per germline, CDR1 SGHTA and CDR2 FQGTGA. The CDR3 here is CASSSGLAGGADTQYF. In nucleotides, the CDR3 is TGTGCCAGCAGCTCGGGACTAGCGGGGGGTGCAGATACGCAGTATTTT.

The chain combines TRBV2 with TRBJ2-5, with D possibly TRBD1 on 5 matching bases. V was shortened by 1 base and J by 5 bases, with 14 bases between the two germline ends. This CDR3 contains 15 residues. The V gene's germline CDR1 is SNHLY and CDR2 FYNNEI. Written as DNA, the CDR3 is TGTGCCAGCAGTGAAGGGTTCAGGGATAGCGAGACCCAGTACTTC. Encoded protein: CASSEGFRDSETQYF.

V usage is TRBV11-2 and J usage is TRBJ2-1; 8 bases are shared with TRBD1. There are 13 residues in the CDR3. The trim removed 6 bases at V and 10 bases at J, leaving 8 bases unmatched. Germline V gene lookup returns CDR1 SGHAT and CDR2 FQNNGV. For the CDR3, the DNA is TGTGCCAGCAGAGTGACAGGGGCCAGGGAGCAGTTCTTC. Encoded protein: CASRVTGAREQFF.